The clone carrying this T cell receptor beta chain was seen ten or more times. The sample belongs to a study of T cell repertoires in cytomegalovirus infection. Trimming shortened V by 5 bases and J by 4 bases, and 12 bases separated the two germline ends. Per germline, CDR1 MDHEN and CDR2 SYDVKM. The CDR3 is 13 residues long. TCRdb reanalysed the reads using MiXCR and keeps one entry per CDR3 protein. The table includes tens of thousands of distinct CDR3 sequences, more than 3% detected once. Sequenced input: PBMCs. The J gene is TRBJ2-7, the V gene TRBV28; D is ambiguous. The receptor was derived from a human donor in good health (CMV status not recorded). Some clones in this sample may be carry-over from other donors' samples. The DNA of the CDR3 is TGTGCCAGCAGTCCCATCATAGAGTACGAGCAGTACTTC. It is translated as CASSPIIEYEQYF. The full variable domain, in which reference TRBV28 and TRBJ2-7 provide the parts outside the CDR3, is DVKVTQSSRYLVKRTGEKVFLECVQDMDHENMFWYRQDPGLGLRLIYFSYDVKMKEKGDIPEGYSVSREKKERFSLILESASTNQTSMYLCASSPIIEYEQYFGPGTRLTVT.